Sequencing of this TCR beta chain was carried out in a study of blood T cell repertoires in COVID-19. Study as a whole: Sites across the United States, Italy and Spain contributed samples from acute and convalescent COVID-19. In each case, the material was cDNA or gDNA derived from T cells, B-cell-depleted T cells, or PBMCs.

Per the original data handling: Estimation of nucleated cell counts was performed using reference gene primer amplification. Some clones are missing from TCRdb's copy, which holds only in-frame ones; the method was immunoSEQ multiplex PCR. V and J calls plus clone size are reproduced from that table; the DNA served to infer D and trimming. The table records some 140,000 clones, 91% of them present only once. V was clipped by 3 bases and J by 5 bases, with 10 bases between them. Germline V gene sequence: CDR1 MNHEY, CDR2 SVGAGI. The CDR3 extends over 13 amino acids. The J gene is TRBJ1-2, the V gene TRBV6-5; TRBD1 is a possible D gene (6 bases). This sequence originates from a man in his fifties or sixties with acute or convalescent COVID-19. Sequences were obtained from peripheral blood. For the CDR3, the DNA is TGTGCCAGCAGTTATCAACAGGGATATGGCTACACCTTC. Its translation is CASSYQQGYGYTF.